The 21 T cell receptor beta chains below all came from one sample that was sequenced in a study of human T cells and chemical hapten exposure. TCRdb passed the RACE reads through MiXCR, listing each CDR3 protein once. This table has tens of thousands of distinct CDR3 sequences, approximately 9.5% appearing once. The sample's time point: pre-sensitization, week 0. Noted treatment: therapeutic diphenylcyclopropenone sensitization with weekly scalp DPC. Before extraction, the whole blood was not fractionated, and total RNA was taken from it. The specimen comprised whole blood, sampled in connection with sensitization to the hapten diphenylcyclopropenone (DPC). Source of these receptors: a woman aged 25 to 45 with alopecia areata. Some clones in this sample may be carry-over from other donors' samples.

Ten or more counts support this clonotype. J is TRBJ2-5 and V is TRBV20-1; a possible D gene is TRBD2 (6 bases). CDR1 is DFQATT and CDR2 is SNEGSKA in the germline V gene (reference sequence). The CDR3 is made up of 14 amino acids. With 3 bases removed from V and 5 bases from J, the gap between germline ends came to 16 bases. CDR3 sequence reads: CSASHGTEGETQYF. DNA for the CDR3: TGCAGTGCTAGCCACGGGACTGAGGGGGAGACCCAGTACTTC.

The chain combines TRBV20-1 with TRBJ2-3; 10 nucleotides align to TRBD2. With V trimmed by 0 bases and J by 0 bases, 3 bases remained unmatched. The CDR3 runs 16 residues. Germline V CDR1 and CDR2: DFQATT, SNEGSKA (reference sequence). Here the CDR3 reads CSARDSGGQSTDTQYF. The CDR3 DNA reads TGCAGTGCTAGAGATAGCGGGGGGCAAAGCACAGATACGCAGTATTTT.

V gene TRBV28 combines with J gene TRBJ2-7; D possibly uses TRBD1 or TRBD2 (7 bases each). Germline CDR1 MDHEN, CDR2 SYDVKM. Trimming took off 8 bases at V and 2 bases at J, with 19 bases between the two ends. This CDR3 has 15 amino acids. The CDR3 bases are TGTGCCAGCCTACAACGCTCAGGGGGGGCCTACGAGCAGTACTTC. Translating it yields CASLQRSGGAYEQYF.

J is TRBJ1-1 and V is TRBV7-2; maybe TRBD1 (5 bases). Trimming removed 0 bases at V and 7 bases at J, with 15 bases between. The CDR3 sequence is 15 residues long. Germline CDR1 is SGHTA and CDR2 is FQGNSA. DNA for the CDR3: TGTGCCAGCAGCTTAGCCGGTGGGGGGTATCGTGAAGCTTTCTTT. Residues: CASSLAGGGYREAFF.

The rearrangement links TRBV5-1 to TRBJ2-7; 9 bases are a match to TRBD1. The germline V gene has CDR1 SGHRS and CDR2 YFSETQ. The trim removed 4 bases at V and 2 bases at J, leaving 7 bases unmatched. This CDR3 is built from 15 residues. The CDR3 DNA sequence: TGCGCCAGCAGCCTCCGGACAGGGGCGACCTACGAGCAGTACTTC. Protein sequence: CASSLRTGATYEQYF.

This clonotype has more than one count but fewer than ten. CDR3 nucleotide sequence: TGCAGTGCTAGAGCGGGACAGGGTGGACTTGAAGCTTTCTTT. It specifies CSARAGQGGLEAFF. The rearrangement links TRBV20-1 to TRBJ1-1; 9 bases agree with TRBD1. Per the germline V gene, CDR1 is DFQATT and CDR2 is SNEGSKA (reference sequence). CDR3 length equals 14 residues. Trimming at V came to 1 base and at J to 7 bases, leaving 7 bases not matched to a gene.

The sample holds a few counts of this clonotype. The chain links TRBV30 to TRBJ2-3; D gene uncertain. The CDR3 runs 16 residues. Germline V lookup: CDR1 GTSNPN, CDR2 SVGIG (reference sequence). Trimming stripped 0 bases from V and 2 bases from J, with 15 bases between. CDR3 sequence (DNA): TGTGCCTGGAGTGTAGGCAGGAGACAATACACAGATACGCAGTATTTT. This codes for CAWSVGRRQYTDTQYF.

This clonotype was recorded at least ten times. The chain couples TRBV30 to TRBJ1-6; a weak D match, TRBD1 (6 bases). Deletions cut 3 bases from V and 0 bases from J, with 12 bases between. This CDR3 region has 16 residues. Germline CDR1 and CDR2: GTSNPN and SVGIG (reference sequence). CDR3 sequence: CAWSLGGASYNSPLHF. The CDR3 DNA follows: TGTGCCTGGAGCCTGGGGGGGGCCTCCTATAATTCACCCCTCCACTTT.

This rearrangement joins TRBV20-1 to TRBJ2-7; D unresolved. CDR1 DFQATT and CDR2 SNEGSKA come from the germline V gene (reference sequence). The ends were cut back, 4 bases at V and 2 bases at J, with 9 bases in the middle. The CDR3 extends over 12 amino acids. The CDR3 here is CSATRPPYEQYF. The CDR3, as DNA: TGCAGTGCTACCCGACCACCCTACGAGCAGTACTTC.

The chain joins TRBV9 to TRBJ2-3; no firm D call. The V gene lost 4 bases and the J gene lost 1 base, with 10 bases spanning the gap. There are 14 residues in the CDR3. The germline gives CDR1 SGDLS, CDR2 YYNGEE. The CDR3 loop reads CASSPTERTDTQYF. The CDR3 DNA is TGTGCCAGCAGCCCGACCGAGCGCACAGATACGCAGTATTTT.

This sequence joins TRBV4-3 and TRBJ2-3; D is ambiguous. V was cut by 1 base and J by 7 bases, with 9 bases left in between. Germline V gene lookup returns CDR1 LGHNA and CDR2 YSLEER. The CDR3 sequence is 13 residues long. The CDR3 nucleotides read TGCGCCAGCAGCCAAGTTTCGGATCATACGCAGTATTTT. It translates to CASSQVSDHTQYF.

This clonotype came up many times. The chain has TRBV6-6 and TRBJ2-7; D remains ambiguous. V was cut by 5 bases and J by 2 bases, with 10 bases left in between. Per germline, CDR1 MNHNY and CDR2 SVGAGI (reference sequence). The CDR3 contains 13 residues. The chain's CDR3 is CASSRDRAYEQYF. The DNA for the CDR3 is TGTGCCAGCAGTCGAGACCGTGCCTACGAGCAGTACTTC.

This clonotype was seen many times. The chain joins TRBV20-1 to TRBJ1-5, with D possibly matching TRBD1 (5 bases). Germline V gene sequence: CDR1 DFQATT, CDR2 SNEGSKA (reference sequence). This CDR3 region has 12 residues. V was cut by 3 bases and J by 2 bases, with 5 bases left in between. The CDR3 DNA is TGCAGTGCTAGGACAGGCAATCAGCCCCAGCATTTT. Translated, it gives CSARTGNQPQHF.

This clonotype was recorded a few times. CDR3 coding DNA: TGTGCCAGCGGAAGGGGTATCCAAGAGACCCAGTACTTC. Its protein is CASGRGIQETQYF. The chain carries TRBV6-6 and TRBJ2-5; D may be TRBD1 (5 bases). The germline V gene encodes CDR1 MNHNY and CDR2 SVGAGI (reference sequence). CDR3 length: 13 amino acids. Deletions cut 8 bases from V and 1 base from J, with 11 bases between.

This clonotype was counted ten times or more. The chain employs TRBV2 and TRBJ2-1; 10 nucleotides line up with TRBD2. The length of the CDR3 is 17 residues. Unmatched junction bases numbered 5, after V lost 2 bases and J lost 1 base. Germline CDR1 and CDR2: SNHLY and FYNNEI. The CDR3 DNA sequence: TGTGCCAGCAGTGAAATGGCTAGCGGGGGATCCTACAATGAGCAGTTCTTC. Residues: CASSEMASGGSYNEQFF.

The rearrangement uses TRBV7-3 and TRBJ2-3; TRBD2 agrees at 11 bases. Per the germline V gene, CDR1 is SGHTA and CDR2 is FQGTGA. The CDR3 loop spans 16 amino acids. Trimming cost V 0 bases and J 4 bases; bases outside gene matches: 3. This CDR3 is CASSLTPSGGPDTQYF. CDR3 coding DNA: TGTGCCAGCAGCTTAACCCCTAGCGGGGGGCCAGATACGCAGTATTTT.

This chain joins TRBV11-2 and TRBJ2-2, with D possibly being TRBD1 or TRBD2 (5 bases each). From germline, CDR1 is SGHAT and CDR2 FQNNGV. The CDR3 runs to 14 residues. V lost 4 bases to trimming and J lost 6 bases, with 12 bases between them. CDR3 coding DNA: TGTGCCAGCAGCTCCGTTTTGGGGGCCGGGGAGCTGTTTTTT. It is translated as CASSSVLGAGELFF.

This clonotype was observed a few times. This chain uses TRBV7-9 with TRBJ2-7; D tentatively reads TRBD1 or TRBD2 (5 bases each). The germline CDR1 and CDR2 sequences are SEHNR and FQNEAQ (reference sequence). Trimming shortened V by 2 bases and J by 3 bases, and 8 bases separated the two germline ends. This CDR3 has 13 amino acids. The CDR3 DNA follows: TGTGCCAGCAGCTTACGGGACGGCTACGAGCAGTACTTC. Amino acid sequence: CASSLRDGYEQYF.

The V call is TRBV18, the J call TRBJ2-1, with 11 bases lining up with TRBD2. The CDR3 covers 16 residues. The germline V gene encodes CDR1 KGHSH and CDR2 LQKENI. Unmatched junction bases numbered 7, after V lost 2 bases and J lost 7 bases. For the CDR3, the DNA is TGTGCCAGCTCACCAAGCCTAGCGGGGGGCGGAAATGAGCAGTTCTTC. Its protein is CASSPSLAGGGNEQFF.

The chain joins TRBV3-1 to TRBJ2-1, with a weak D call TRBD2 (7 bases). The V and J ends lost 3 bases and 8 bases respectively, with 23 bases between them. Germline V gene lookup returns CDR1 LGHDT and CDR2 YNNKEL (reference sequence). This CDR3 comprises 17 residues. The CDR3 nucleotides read TGTGCCAGCAGCCATACTGTGGGGGGGGGGCCGTCGGATGAGCAGTTCTTC. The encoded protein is CASSHTVGGGPSDEQFF.

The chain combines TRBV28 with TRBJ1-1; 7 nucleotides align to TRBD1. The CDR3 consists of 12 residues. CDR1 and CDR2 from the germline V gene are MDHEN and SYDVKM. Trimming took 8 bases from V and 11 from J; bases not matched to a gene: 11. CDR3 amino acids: CASGPGQIAAFF. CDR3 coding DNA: TGTGCCAGCGGACCGGGACAGATTGCCGCTTTCTTT.